This T cell receptor (beta chain) is from a study of blood T cell repertoires in COVID-19 (TCRdb year 2020). About the study as a whole: Samples from collaborators originated in the United States, Italy and Spain and spanned both the acute and convalescent phases of COVID-19. Subjects who had been exposed to COVID-19, were actively infected with it, or had recovered from it provided the deeply sampled blood TCRbeta repertoires that made up the dataset. Samples were obtained from the ongoing ImmuneRACE study (first 160 participants) and from over 1,000 subjects provided by 6 global collaborators. The repertoires were released in a freely available public database intended as a resource for research on the immune response to SARS-CoV-2. Where available, HLA class I and class II types were obtained from metadata supplied by the sample provider rather than from assay-based typing. The sample metadata nearly always contained a de-identified subject ID, COVID-19 status, age in years and sex. The material from the prospective study consisted of cDNA or gDNA derived from T cells, B-cell-depleted T cells, or PBMCs.

Summary of the overall study and its limitations: How much clinical and demographic metadata was included differed by source and by participant, and the metadata was provided uncurated.

TCRbeta CDR3 regions were amplified from genomic DNA using the immunoSEQ Assay, a bias-controlled multiplex PCR. Turning to the authors' computational methods: The number of nucleated cells in each sample was estimated from the amplification of reference gene primers within the assay. To quantify the absolute abundance of each unique TCRbeta CDR3 rearrangement, sequence reads were collapsed and filtered. For each sample, productive Simpson clonality was calculated by taking the square root of Simpson's diversity index across productive rearrangements. TCRdb took over this immuneACCESS table, retaining in-frame rearrangements with V and J assigned. Such tables are incomplete; in checked studies, under half of the missing clones stem from an unresolved V gene, and the remainder is unexplained. V, J and clone size reflect that table, while D and trimming were determined from the DNA. The sample contains approximately 170,000 clones, around 85% of them found a single time. Of the sample, under 4% falls within the top ten clones.

Enrolling through a virtual design, the prospective study's participants ranged in age from roughly 18 to 95 years and lived across approximately 25 United States geographic areas. Cohort assignment in the prospective study relied on participant-reported clinical history from a screening survey and a study questionnaire. For ImmuneRACE Cohort 3, a participant was defined as recovered based on two consecutive negative NP/OP PCR tests, clearance by a healthcare professional, or resolution of symptoms. Mobile phlebotomists in the prospective study collected whole blood, serum and a nasopharyngeal or oropharyngeal swab from every participant. Over a roughly 2-month period, participants in the prospective study had the option of providing additional blood draws and questionnaires. Before DNA extraction, blood samples from the prospective study were shipped at room temperature or frozen. CDR1 and CDR2, per the germline V gene, are SNHLY and FYNNEI. Relative to germline, V is 6 bases shorter and J is 1 base shorter, with 9 bases between their ends. The CDR3 runs 13 amino acids, cysteine and phenylalanine included. Only the CDR3 DNA stays, 39 bases, in frame from base 1.

Comment on this clone: The clone's antigen remains unknown. No per-base quality is available; no much larger clone lies one base away.

The clonotype originates from a woman aged 25 to 39 who had recovered from COVID-19. The chain links TRBV2 with TRBJ1-2, with the D gene uncertain. Material for sequencing was PBMCs or T cells enriched from blood (not recorded which). The DNA sequence is TGTGCCAGCAGCGCCGGACTTAACTATGGCTACACCTTC. Translation gives CASSAGLNYGYTF.